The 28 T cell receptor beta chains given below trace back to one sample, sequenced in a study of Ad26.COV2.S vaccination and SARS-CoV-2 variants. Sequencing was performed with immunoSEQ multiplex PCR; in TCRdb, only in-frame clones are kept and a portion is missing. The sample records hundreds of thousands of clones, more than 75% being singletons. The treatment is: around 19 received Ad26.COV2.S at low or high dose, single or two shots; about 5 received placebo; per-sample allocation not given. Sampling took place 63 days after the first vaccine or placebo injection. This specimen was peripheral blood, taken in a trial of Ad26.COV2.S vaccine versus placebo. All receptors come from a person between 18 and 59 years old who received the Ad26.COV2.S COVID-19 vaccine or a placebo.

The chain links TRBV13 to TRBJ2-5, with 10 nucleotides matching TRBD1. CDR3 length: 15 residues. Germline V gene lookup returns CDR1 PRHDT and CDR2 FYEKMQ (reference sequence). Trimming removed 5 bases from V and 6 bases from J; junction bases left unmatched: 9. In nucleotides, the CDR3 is TGTGCCAGCAGCCCTAACGGACAGGGGGTTAAGACCCAGTACTTC. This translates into CASSPNGQGVKTQYF.

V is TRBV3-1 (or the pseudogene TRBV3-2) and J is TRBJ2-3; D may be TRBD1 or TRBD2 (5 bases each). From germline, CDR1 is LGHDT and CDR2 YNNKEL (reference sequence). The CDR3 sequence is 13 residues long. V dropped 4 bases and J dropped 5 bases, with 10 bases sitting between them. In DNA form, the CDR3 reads TGTGCCAGCAGCCCCGGGGCTGGAGATACGCAGTATTTT. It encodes CASSPGAGDTQYF.

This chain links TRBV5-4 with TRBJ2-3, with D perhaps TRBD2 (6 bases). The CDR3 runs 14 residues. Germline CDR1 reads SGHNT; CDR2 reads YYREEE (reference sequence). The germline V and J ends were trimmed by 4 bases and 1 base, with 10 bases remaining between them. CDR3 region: CASSRGGGTDTQYF. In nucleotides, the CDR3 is TGTGCCAGCAGCCGGGGCGGGGGCACAGATACGCAGTATTTT.

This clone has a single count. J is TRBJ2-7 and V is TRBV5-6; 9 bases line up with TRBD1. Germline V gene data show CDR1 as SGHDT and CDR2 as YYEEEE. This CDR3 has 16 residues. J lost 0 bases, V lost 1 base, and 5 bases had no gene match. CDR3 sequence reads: CASSLRGQGPSYEQYF. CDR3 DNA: TGTGCCAGCAGCTTGAGGGGACAGGGACCCTCCTACGAGCAGTACTTC.

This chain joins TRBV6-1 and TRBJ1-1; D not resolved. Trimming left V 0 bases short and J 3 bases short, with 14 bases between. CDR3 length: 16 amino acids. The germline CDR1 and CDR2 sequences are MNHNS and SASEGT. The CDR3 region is CASSEAGVSRYTEAFF. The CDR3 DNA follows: TGTGCCAGCAGTGAAGCGGGAGTTAGCCGCTACACTGAAGCTTTCTTT.

CDR3 sequence: CASSIRDSQETQYF. CDR3 nucleotide sequence: TGTGCCAGTAGTATACGGGACAGTCAAGAGACCCAGTACTTC. The rearrangement links TRBV19 to TRBJ2-5, with 7 positions matching TRBD1. Germline V gives CDR1 LNHDA, CDR2 SQIVND (reference sequence). Trimming cost V 2 bases and J 2 bases; bases outside gene matches: 2. The CDR3 covers 14 residues.

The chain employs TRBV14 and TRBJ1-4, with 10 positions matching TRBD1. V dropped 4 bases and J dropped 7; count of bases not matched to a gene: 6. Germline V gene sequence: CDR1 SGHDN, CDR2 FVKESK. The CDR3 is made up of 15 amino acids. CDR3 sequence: CASSPWGTGVEKLFF. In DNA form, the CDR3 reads TGTGCCAGCAGCCCCTGGGGGACAGGGGTTGAAAAACTGTTTTTT.

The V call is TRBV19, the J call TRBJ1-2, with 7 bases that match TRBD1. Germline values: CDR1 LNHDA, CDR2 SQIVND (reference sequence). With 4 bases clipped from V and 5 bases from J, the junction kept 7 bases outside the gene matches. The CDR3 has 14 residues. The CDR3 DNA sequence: TGTGCCAGTAGTACACCCGAGACAGGGTATGGCTACACCTTC. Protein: CASSTPETGYGYTF.

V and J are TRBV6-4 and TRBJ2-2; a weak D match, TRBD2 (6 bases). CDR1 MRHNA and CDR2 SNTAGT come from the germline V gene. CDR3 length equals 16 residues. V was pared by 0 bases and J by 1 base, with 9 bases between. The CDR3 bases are TGTGCCAGCAGTGACTCGGGTAGCGGGAACACCGGGGAGCTGTTTTTT. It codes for CASSDSGSGNTGELFF.

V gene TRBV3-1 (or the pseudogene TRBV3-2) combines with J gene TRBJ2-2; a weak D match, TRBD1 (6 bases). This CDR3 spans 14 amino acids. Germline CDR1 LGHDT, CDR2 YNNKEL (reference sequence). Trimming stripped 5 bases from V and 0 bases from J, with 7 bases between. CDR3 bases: TGTGCCAGCAGCAGGACAGCGAACACCGGGGAGCTGTTTTTT. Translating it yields CASSRTANTGELFF.

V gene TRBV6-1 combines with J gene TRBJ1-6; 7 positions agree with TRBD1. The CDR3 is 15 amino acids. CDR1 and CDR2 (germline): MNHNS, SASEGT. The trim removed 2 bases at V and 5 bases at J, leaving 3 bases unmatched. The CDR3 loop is CASSEHRGNNSPLHF. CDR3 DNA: TGTGCCAGCAGTGAACACAGGGGAAATAATTCACCCCTCCACTTT.

As DNA, the CDR3 is TGTGCCAGCAGTGATAGACAGGGGCCCGAGCAGTACTTC. Protein product: CASSDRQGPEQYF. The chain combines TRBV2 with TRBJ2-7; 8 positions match TRBD1. Per the germline V gene, CDR1 is SNHLY and CDR2 is FYNNEI. V gave up 3 bases and J gave up 6 bases; unmatched junction bases: 4. The CDR3 covers 13 residues.

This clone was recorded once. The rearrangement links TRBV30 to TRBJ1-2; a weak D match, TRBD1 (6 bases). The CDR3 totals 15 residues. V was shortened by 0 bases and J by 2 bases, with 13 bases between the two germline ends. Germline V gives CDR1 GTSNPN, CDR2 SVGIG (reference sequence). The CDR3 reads CAWSVGGPTNYGYTF. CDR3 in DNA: TGTGCCTGGAGTGTGGGGGGGCCCACGAACTATGGCTACACCTTC.

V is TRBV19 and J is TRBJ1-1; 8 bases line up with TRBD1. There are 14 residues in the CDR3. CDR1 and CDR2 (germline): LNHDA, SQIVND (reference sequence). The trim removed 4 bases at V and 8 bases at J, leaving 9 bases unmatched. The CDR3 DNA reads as TGTGCCAGTAGTACCTCGGGGACAGGTATCGAAGCTTTCTTT. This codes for CASSTSGTGIEAFF.

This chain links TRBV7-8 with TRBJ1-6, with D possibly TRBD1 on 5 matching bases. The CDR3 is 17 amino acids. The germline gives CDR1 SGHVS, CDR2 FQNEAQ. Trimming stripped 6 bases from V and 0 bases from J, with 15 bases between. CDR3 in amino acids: CASRPDGGGSYNSPLHF. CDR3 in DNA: TGTGCCAGCAGACCAGACGGGGGGGGCTCCTATAATTCACCCCTCCACTTT.

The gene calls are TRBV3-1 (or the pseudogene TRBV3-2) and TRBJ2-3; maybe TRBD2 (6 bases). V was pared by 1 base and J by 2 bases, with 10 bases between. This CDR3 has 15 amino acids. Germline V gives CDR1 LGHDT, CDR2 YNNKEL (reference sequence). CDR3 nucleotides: TGTGCCAGCAGCCAAGTGGCGGGGCTCACAGATACGCAGTATTTT. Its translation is CASSQVAGLTDTQYF.

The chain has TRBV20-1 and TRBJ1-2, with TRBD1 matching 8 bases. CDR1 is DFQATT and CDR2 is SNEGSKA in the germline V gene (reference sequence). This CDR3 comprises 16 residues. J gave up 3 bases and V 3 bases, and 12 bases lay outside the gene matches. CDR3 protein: CSASTAGTGSDYGYTF. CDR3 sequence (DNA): TGCAGTGCTAGTACCGCCGGGACAGGATCCGACTATGGCTACACCTTC.

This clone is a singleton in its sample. Here the CDR3 DNA reads TGTGCCAGCAGCTTAGGGAGGGGTAGGAACGAGCAGTACTTC. Residues: CASSLGRGRNEQYF. The V call is TRBV7-6, the J call TRBJ2-7; D is possibly TRBD2 (6 bases). The CDR3 runs 14 residues. From germline, CDR1 is SGHVS and CDR2 FNYEAQ. With 1 base removed from V and 5 bases from J, the gap between germline ends came to 12 bases. Full variable domain (rest looked up from reference TRBV7-6 and TRBJ2-7): GAGVSQSPRYKVTKRGQDVALRCDPISGHVSLYWYRQALGQGPEFLTYFNYEAQQDKSGLPNDRFSAERPEGSISTLTIQRTEQRDSAMYRCASSLGRGRNEQYFGPGTRLTVT.

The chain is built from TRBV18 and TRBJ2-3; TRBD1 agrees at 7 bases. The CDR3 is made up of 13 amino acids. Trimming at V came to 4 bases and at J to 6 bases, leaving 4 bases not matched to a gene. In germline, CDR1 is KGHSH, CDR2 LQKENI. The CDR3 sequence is CASSLDRVDTQYF. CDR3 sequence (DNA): TGTGCCAGCTCACTTGACAGGGTTGATACGCAGTATTTT. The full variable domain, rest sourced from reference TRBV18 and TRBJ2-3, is NAGVMQNPRHLVRRRGQEARLRCSPMKGHSHVYWYRQLPEEGLKFMVYLQKENIIDESGMPKERFSAEFPKEGPSILRIQQVVRGDSAAYFCASSLDRVDTQYFGPGTRLTVL.

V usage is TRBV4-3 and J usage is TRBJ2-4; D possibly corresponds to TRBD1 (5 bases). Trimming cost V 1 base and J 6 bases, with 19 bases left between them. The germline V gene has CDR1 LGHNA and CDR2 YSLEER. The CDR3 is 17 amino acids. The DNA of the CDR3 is TGCGCCAGCAGCCAAGGCATAGGTTCACAGGCTGCAAACATTCAGTACTTC. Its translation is CASSQGIGSQAANIQYF.

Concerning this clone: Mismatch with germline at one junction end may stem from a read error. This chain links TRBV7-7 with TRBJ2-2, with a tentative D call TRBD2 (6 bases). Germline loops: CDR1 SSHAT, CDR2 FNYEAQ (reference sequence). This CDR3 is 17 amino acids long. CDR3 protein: CASSLESGGVSTGELFF. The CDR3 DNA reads TGTGCTAGCAGCTTAGAGTCCGGCGGGGTGAGCACCGGGGAGCTGTTTTTT.

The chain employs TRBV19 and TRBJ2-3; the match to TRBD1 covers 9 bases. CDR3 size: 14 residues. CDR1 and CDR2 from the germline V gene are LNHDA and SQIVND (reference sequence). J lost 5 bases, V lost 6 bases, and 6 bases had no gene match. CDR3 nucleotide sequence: TGTGCCAGTAGCATCGGGACAGGGAAAGATACGCAGTATTTT. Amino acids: CASSIGTGKDTQYF.

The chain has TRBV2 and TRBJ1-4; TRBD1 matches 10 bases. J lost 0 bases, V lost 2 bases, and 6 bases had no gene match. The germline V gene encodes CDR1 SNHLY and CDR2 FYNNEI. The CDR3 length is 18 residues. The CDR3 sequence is CASSERGQGSPTNEKLFF. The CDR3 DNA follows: TGTGCCAGCAGTGAACGGGGACAGGGGTCCCCAACTAATGAAAAACTGTTTTTT. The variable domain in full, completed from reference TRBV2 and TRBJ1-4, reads EPEVTQTPSHQVTQMGQEVILRCVPISNHLYFYWYRQILGQKVEFLVSFYNNEISEKSEIFDDQFSVERPDGSNFTLKIRSTKLEDSAMYFCASSERGQGSPTNEKLFFGSGTQLSVL.

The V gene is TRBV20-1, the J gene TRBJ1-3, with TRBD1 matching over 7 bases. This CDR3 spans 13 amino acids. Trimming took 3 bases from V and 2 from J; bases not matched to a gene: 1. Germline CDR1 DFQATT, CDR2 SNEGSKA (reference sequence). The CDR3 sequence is CSASTGAGNTIYF. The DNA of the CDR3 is TGCAGTGCTAGTACAGGGGCTGGAAACACCATATATTTT.

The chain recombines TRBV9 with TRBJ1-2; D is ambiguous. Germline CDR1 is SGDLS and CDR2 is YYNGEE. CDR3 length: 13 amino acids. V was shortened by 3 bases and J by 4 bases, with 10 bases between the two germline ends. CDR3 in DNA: TGTGCCAGCAGCGGGGGAGGTGCCTATGGCTACACCTTC. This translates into CASSGGGAYGYTF. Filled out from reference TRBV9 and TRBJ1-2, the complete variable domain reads DSGVTQTPKHLITATGQRVTLRCSPRSGDLSVYWYQQSLDQGLQFLIQYYNGEERAKGNILERFSAQQFPDLHSELNLSSLELGDSALYFCASSGGGAYGYTFGSGTRLTVV.

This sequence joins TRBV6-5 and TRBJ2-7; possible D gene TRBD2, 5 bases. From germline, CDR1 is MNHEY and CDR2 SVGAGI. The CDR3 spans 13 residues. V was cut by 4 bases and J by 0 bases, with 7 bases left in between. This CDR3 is CASSFGVSYEQYF. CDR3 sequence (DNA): TGTGCCAGCAGTTTCGGGGTCTCCTACGAGCAGTACTTC.

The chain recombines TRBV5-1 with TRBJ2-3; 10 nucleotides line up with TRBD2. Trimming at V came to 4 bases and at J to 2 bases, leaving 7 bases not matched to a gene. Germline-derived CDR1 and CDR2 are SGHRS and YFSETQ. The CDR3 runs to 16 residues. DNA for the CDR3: TGCGCCAGCAGCCCGGGACTAGCGTTGTACACAGATACGCAGTATTTT. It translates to CASSPGLALYTDTQYF.

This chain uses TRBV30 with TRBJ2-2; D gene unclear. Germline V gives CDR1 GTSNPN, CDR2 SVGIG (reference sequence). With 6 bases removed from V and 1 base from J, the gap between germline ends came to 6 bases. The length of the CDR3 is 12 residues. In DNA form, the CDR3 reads TGTGCCTGCCAAAAGAACACCGGGGAGCTGTTTTTT. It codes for CACQKNTGELFF.